These 5 T cell receptor beta chains came from one sample sequenced in a study of cytomegalovirus exposure and HLA in healthy donors. PCR involved 60 Vbeta and 13 Jbeta primers. This table comes from immunoSEQ multiplex PCR, and its TCRdb copy is limited to in-frame clones, with some not included. The sample comprises roughly 110,000 clones, about 80% of which are singletons, and 2% to 3% rests with the top ten. Specimen: PBMCs. These receptors were collected from a man in his thirties or forties in good health and CMV-seropositive.

The chain is built from TRBV7-9 and TRBJ1-4, with D unresolved. Germline V gene data show CDR1 as SEHNR and CDR2 as FQNEAQ (reference sequence). V lost 2 bases to trimming and J lost 6 bases, with 10 bases between them. This CDR3 is built from 14 residues. The CDR3 nucleotides are TGTGCCAGCAGCTTACGAGGGAATGATGAAAAACTGTTTTTT. Protein: CASSLRGNDEKLFF.

The chain is built from TRBV10-2 and TRBJ2-4; 7 nucleotides align to TRBD2. Germline V CDR1 and CDR2: WSHSY, SAAADI. The CDR3 has 13 residues. The V gene end was trimmed by 6 bases and the J gene end by 6 bases; junction bases not matched to a gene: 5. Here the CDR3 DNA reads TGCGCCAGCAGAACGGGGGGATTAAACATTCAGTACTTC. Protein sequence: CASRTGGLNIQYF.

The chain carries TRBV13 and TRBJ2-3; 8 bases line up with TRBD2. V trimming: 4 bases; J trimming: 10 bases; junction bases outside the gene matches: 4. In germline, CDR1 is PRHDT, CDR2 FYEKMQ (reference sequence). This CDR3 spans 12 amino acids. The CDR3 is CASSSRTSPQYF. The CDR3 DNA sequence: TGTGCCAGCAGCTCAAGGACTAGCCCGCAGTATTTT.

The rearrangement uses TRBV27 and TRBJ1-5; TRBD1 agrees at 9 bases. The V gene's germline CDR1 is MNHEY and CDR2 SMNVEV (reference sequence). The CDR3 extends over 15 amino acids. V lost 6 bases and J lost 3; bases outside the gene matches: 6. The CDR3 nucleotides read TGTGCCAGCAGGGTGGGACAGGGATCCAATCAGCCCCAGCATTTT. As protein: CASRVGQGSNQPQHF.

This chain connects TRBV7-6 to TRBJ2-3, with a weak D call TRBD1 (6 bases). V dropped 5 bases and J dropped 2 bases, with 14 bases sitting between them. The CDR3 consists of 15 residues. From germline, CDR1 is SGHVS and CDR2 FNYEAQ. CDR3 nucleotides: TGTGCCAGCAGCGGCTACAGGGAACCCACAGATACGCAGTATTTT. Amino acids: CASSGYREPTDTQYF.